Listed here is a single TCR beta chain. Unmatched junction bases numbered 5, after V lost 4 bases and J lost 5 bases. This CDR3 is 14 amino acids long. Germline CDR1 SGDLS, CDR2 YYNGEE. The method was immunoSEQ multiplex PCR; TCRdb's version includes in-frame clones alone and lacks a portion of them. The data show roughly 57,000 clones, 65% to 80% seen once. This specimen comes from a study of blood T cell repertoires in COVID-19. Study background: PBMCs, B-cell-depleted T cells, or T cells were the source of the cDNA or gDNA that made up the material.

The chain employs TRBV9 and TRBJ2-5; TRBD1 matches 10 bases. This TCR came from a man aged 65 to 85 with active or convalescent COVID-19. The sequencing sample was made of peripheral blood. The DNA of the CDR3 is TGTGCCAGCAGCCCCGGACAGGGGGGCGAGACCCAGTACTTC. Translation gives CASSPGQGGETQYF. The full variable domain, in which reference TRBV9 and TRBJ2-5 provide the parts outside the CDR3, is DSGVTQTPKHLITATGQRVTLRCSPRSGDLSVYWYQQSLDQGLQFLIQYYNGEERAKGNILERFSAQQFPDLHSELNLSSLELGDSALYFCASSPGQGGETQYFGPGTRLLVL.